This is a list of T cell receptor beta chains from one sample in a study of T and B cells in COVID-19 patients. TCRdb ran MiXCR on the multiplex PCR reads and lists one entry per CDR3 protein. The data contain thousands of distinct CDR3 sequences, 25% to 35% of them singletons. The sequenced sample consisted of blood. These receptors all come from a human donor with active COVID-19. The donor label of this sample is uncertain. The CDR3 runs from the conserved cysteine through the conserved F or W. Each record gives: CDR3 length, D gene, V gene, clone size, J gene, CDR3 protein, CDR3 DNA. A D gene is named only where the DNA matches it firmly. Clone size appears in some rows only: once, few, many, or a class for an expanded clone.

>16|.|TRBV19|medium-sized|TRBJ2-7
CASSLRTVETHYEQYF
TGTGCCAGTAGTCTCCGGACGGTTGAGACCCACTACGAGCAGTACTTC
>17|.|TRBV7-2|.|TRBJ2-1
CASSLPPRLSSYNEQFF
TGTGCCAGCAGCTTACCTCCCAGGCTTAGCTCCTACAATGAGCAGTTCTTC
>16|TRBD2|TRBV5-1|.|TRBJ2-2
CASSLSLAENTGELFF
TGCGCCAGCAGCTTGTCCCTAGCGGAGAACACCGGGGAGCTGTTTTTT
>14|.|TRBV6-5|.|TRBJ1-2
CASSHRQAHYGYTF
TGTGCCAGCAGTCACAGACAGGCGCACTATGGCTACACCTTC
>16|.|TRBV5-1|.|TRBJ2-2
CASSLVGQPNTGELFF
TGCGCCAGCAGCTTGGTCGGACAGCCGAACACCGGGGAGCTGTTTTTT
>15|.|TRBV6-2/TRBV6-3|medium-sized|TRBJ2-1
CASSYAGPPYNEQFF
TGTGCCAGCAGTTATGCGGGACCCCCCTACAATGAGCAGTTCTTC
>12|.|TRBV6-5|once|TRBJ1-1
CASSRDMNEAFF
TGTGCCAGCAGCAGGGATATGAATGAAGCTTTCTTT
>13|.|TRBV10-3|medium-sized|TRBJ1-1
CAIRGLMNTEAFF
TGTGCCATCAGGGGACTGATGAACACTGAAGCTTTCTTT
>15|.|TRBV6-2/TRBV6-3|few|TRBJ1-2
CASSYPEEQGGGYTF
TGTGCCAGCAGTTATCCGGAGGAACAGGGTGGTGGCTACACCTTC
>13|.|TRBV5-7|.|TRBJ1-6
CASSLAFNSPLHF
TGTGCCAGCAGCTTGGCTTTCAATTCACCCCTCCACTTT
>15|.|TRBV14|.|TRBJ1-6
CASSQTTGKFSPLHF
TGTGCCAGCAGCCAGACGACCGGAAAGTTTTCACCCCTCCACTTT
>15|.|TRBV27|few|TRBJ2-7
CASSLSGGGPYEQYF
TGTGCCAGCAGTTTATCTGGGGGGGGGCCCTACGAGCAGTACTTC
>14|TRBD1|TRBV5-6|few|TRBJ2-1
CASRGQGMDNEQFF
TGCGCCAGCAGGGGACAGGGAATGGACAATGAGCAGTTCTTC
>16|TRBD1|TRBV5-1|few|TRBJ1-2
CASSLDSGTGVTGYTF
TGCGCCAGCAGCTTGGATAGCGGGACAGGAGTCACCGGCTACACCTTC
>11|.|TRBV19|.|TRBJ2-1
CASAPGGQQFF
TGTGCCAGTGCGCCGGGGGGCCAGCAGTTCTTC
>13|.|TRBV19|medium-sized|TRBJ1-1
CASSIEFRDTAFF
TGTGCCAGTAGTATAGAATTTAGGGACACAGCTTTCTTT
>14|.|TRBV19|medium-sized|TRBJ1-1
CASSIEGRGTEAFF
TGTGCCAGTAGTATCGAGGGGCGAGGCACTGAAGCTTTCTTT
>16|TRBD2|TRBV27|medium-sized|TRBJ2-7
CASSFLRAGGSYEQYF
TGTGCCAGCAGTTTTCTCCGGGCGGGAGGTTCCTACGAGCAGTACTTC
>12|.|TRBV10-3|few|TRBJ1-5
CATGPGPKPQHF
TGTGCCACCGGGCCGGGGCCGAAGCCCCAGCATTTT
>15|TRBD2|TRBV6-5|medium-sized|TRBJ2-1
CASSTTSGGYNEQFF
TGTGCCAGCAGCACGACTAGCGGGGGCTACAATGAGCAGTTCTTC
>12|.|TRBV6-2/TRBV6-3|.|TRBJ1-5
CASSYYGQPQHF
TGTGCCAGCAGTTACTACGGTCAGCCCCAGCATTTT
>13|.|TRBV10-2|.|TRBJ1-1
CASRPTANTEAFF
TGCGCCAGCAGACCGACAGCGAACACTGAAGCTTTCTTT
>14|.|TRBV6-5|few|TRBJ1-1
CASTEWGRATEAFF
TGTGCCAGCACCGAATGGGGCAGGGCTACTGAAGCTTTCTTT
>14|TRBD1|TRBV13|few|TRBJ2-7
CASSFRDRAYEQYF
TGTGCCAGCAGCTTCCGGGACAGGGCTTACGAGCAGTACTTC
>15|TRBD1|TRBV6-1|.|TRBJ1-1
CASASRQGARTEAFF
TGTGCCAGCGCCTCTAGACAGGGGGCGCGGACTGAAGCTTTCTTT
>15|TRBD2|TRBV12-3/TRBV12-4|.|TRBJ2-1
CASSFSSGLYNEQFF
TGTGCCAGCAGTTTCTCTAGCGGGTTATACAATGAGCAGTTCTTC
>14|.|TRBV12-3/TRBV12-4|medium-sized|TRBJ2-7
CASSSEIFSSEQYF
TGTGCCAGCAGTTCCGAGATATTCAGTAGCGAGCAGTACTTC
>15|.|TRBV7-9|.|TRBJ2-7
CASSSFGQGSYEQYF
TGTGCCAGCAGTTCCTTCGGGCAGGGCTCCTACGAGCAGTACTTC
>14|TRBD1|TRBV6-5|medium-sized|TRBJ2-3
CASRETGGTDTQYF
TGTGCCAGCAGAGAGACAGGGGGCACAGATACGCAGTATTTT
>17|.|TRBV4-3|once|TRBJ1-1
CASSQEWGQDLKTEAFF
TGTGCCAGCAGCCAAGAATGGGGGCAGGACCTGAAAACTGAAGCTTTCTTT
>19|TRBD2|TRBV19|.|TRBJ2-1
CASSMGVTGGGLELYEQFF
TGTGCCAGTAGTATGGGTGTCACCGGGGGGGGACTAGAGCTCTATGAGCAGTTCTTC
>15|.|TRBV6-5|medium-sized|TRBJ2-2
CASSPPGREAGELFF
TGTGCCAGCAGTCCTCCTGGACGGGAAGCCGGGGAGCTGTTTTTT
>13|.|TRBV6-2/TRBV6-3|.|TRBJ1-1
CASSYRGSTEAFF
TGTGCCAGCAGTTACAGGGGGAGCACTGAAGCTTTCTTT
>12|TRBD2|TRBV13|medium-sized|TRBJ2-7
CASSITGGEQYF
TGTGCCAGCAGCATCACGGGAGGCGAGCAGTACTTC
>15|.|TRBV30|medium-sized|TRBJ2-2
CAWSVGGSVSGELFF
TGTGCCTGGAGTGTCGGAGGGAGTGTCTCCGGGGAGCTGTTTTTT
>15|.|TRBV15|medium-sized|TRBJ2-7
CATSTDPTGAYEQYF
TGTGCCACCAGCACGGACCCGACGGGAGCCTACGAGCAGTACTTC
>14|.|TRBV6-5|medium-sized|TRBJ2-7
CASVGAGPFNEQYF
TGTGCCAGCGTCGGAGCAGGGCCATTTAATGAGCAGTACTTC
>14|.|TRBV5-6|few|TRBJ1-2
CASSPGGQGSSYTF
TGTGCCAGCAGTCCGGGGGGGCAGGGATCGAGCTACACCTTC
>15|TRBD1|TRBV7-2|.|TRBJ1-6
CASSLEGDRSSPLHF
TGTGCCAGCAGCTTAGAGGGGGACAGGAGTTCACCCCTCCACTTT
>14|.|TRBV6-5|.|TRBJ2-1
CASSDPGTQNEQFF
TGTGCCAGCAGTGATCCGGGAACGCAAAATGAGCAGTTCTTC
>13|.|TRBV12-3/TRBV12-4|few|TRBJ1-1
CASSSGPSSGAFF
TGTGCCAGCAGTTCGGGACCCTCCTCCGGAGCTTTCTTT
>13|.|TRBV6-2/TRBV6-3|.|TRBJ1-2
CASRPDRLVGYTF
TGTGCCAGCAGGCCCGACCGCCTGGTCGGATACACCTTC
>17|.|TRBV19|few|TRBJ1-2
CASSDRDLTLANYGYTF
TGTGCCAGTAGTGACCGGGACTTAACCTTGGCTAACTATGGCTACACCTTC
>15|.|TRBV18|few|TRBJ1-5
CASSPPGGQDQPQHF
TGTGCCAGCTCACCACCGGGGGGGCAGGATCAGCCCCAGCATTTT
>12|.|TRBV5-5|medium-sized|TRBJ2-3
CASSSMTDTQYF
TGTGCCAGCAGCTCGATGACAGATACGCAGTATTTT
>14|.|TRBV5-6|few|TRBJ1-2
CASSYLDKREGYTF
TGTGCCAGCAGCTACCTGGACAAGCGAGAGGGCTACACCTTC
>16|TRBD1|TRBV6-5|.|TRBJ2-1
CASSYSGTGGSHEQFF
TGTGCCAGCAGTTACTCGGGGACAGGGGGTTCTCATGAGCAGTTCTTC
>14|.|TRBV6-5|.|TRBJ1-2
CASRTGAWNYGYTF
TGTGCCAGCAGGACAGGTGCATGGAACTATGGCTACACCTTC
>14|.|TRBV7-9|.|TRBJ1-2
CASSPEMSGAGYTF
TGTGCCAGCAGCCCCGAGATGTCGGGGGCTGGCTACACCTTC
>15|.|TRBV29-1|few|TRBJ1-2
CSVEGRNPVTPPRTF
TGCAGCGTCGAAGGGAGAAACCCGGTCACCCCTCCCAGAACCTTC
>18|TRBD2|TRBV12-3/TRBV12-4|.|TRBJ2-4
CASSPQLAGGPGKNIQYF
TGTGCCAGCAGCCCGCAACTAGCGGGGGGACCGGGGAAAAACATTCAGTACTTC
>14|TRBD1|TRBV5-4|few|TRBJ1-2
CASSSGTGPYGYTF
TGTGCCAGCAGCTCGGGGACAGGGCCCTATGGCTACACCTTC
>11|.|TRBV30|medium-sized|TRBJ2-7
CAWSEWHEQYF
TGTGCCTGGAGTGAATGGCACGAGCAGTACTTC
>13|.|TRBV5-6|.|TRBJ1-2
CASSLGRTYGYTF
TGTGCCAGCAGCTTGGGCAGAACCTATGGCTACACCTTC
>15|.|TRBV18|.|TRBJ1-4
CVSSPREGTGEKLFF
TGTGTCAGCTCACCAAGGGAGGGGACGGGGGAAAAACTGTTTTTT
>13|.|TRBV18|medium-sized|TRBJ2-7
CASSPGTVDEQYF
TGTGCCAGCTCCCCGGGAACAGTTGACGAGCAGTACTTC